A single sample is the source of the 27 T cell receptor beta chains below, sequenced in a study of beta chain features in type 1 diabetes. Of the isolated RNA, all was reverse transcribed, and so the sequenced material was expressed TCRB transcripts. The data were produced by immunoSEQ multiplex PCR, yet TCRdb's version contains in-frame clones alone and is incomplete. The sample lists over 120,000 clones; roughly a tenth were seen once. Sequenced sample: naive CD4+ T cells from blood. These receptor sequences come from a man aged 18 to 29 in good health.

This clone was found a few times. The CDR3 spells CASSLGPGDSYNEQFF. For the CDR3, the DNA is TGTGCCAGCAGCTTGGGCCCCGGGGATTCCTACAATGAGCAGTTCTTC. The chain links TRBV5-4 to TRBJ2-1, with D perhaps TRBD2 (5 bases). Trimming shortened V by 0 bases and J by 1 base, and 11 bases separated the two germline ends. Germline V gene data show CDR1 as SGHNT and CDR2 as YYREEE (reference sequence). The CDR3 covers 16 residues.

This clone was detected ten times or more. The chain is built from TRBV29-1 and TRBJ1-6, with D unclear. Deletions cut 5 bases from V and 9 bases from J, with 11 bases between. Germline CDR1 SQVTM, CDR2 ANQGSEA. There are 12 residues in the CDR3. The CDR3 sequence is CSVKTEGSPLHF. The CDR3 DNA sequence: TGCAGCGTTAAGACTGAGGGTTCACCCCTCCACTTT.

This clone was picked up a small number of times. The chain employs TRBV11-2 and TRBJ2-5, with 7 bases lining up with TRBD1. The CDR3 runs 15 residues. The junction had 11 bases not matched to a gene; V was cut back by 6 bases and J by 4 bases. Germline assignment: CDR1 SGHAT and CDR2 FQNNGV. CDR3 protein: CASSLEGAQRETQYF. CDR3 DNA: TGTGCCAGCAGTCTTGAGGGGGCCCAGAGAGAGACCCAGTACTTC. Looking up the rest from reference TRBV11-2 and TRBJ2-5 gives the full variable domain: EAGVAQSPRYKIIEKRQSVAFWCNPISGHATLYWYQQILGQGPKLLIQFQNNGVVDDSQLPKDRFSAERLKGVDSTLKIQPAKLEDSAVYLCASSLEGAQRETQYFGPGTRLLVL.

This clone was detected a few times. The chain joins TRBV7-2 to TRBJ1-6; 7 nucleotides agree with TRBD1. Germline CDR1 and CDR2: SGHTA and FQGNSA. The CDR3 length is 15 residues. V shed 5 bases, J shed 6 bases, and the junction held 7 bases outside the gene matches. The CDR3 DNA sequence: TGTGCCAGCAGCGCCAACCGGGACAGTAATTCACCCCTCCACTTT. It yields the protein CASSANRDSNSPLHF. Looking up the rest from reference TRBV7-2 and TRBJ1-6 gives the full variable domain: GAGVSQSPSNKVTEKGKDVELRCDPISGHTALYWYRQSLGQGLEFLIYFQGNSAPDKSGLPSDRFSAERTGGSVSTLTIQRTQQEDSAVYLCASSANRDSNSPLHFGNGTRLTVT.

At least ten counts were recorded for this clone. The CDR3, as DNA: TGTGCCTGGAGTGAACACCACACCGGGGAGCTGTTTTTT. Translated: CAWSEHHTGELFF. The chain employs TRBV30 and TRBJ2-2; D is uncertain. Germline lookup yields CDR1 GTSNPN and CDR2 SVGIG (reference sequence). Trimming removed 1 base from V and 3 bases from J, with 6 bases in between. The CDR3 spans 13 residues.

This clone occurred a few times. This rearrangement joins TRBV6-1 to TRBJ1-5, with D perhaps TRBD1 (5 bases). Deletions cut 4 bases from V and 11 bases from J, with 21 bases between. From germline, CDR1 is MNHNS and CDR2 SASEGT. CDR3 length equals 15 residues. The CDR3 DNA follows: TGTGCCAGCAGTGTCCGGGACTCCCAACGGGATGCCCAGCATTTT. Translating it yields CASSVRDSQRDAQHF.

This rearrangement joins TRBV25-1 to TRBJ1-6, with 7 bases fitting TRBD1. The CDR3 contains 15 residues. The V gene's germline CDR1 is MGHDK and CDR2 SYGVNS. V was clipped by 2 bases and J by 7 bases; unmatched bases: 5. CDR3 amino acids: CASSEDRDPNSPLHF. Written as DNA, the CDR3 is TGTGCCAGCAGTGAAGACAGGGACCCCAATTCACCCCTCCACTTT.

A few counts support this clone. This chain links TRBV10-1 with TRBJ2-7; 11 bases are a match to TRBD1. The CDR3 length is 16 residues. CDR1 and CDR2 from the germline V gene are WNHNN and SYGVQD (reference sequence). After removal of 2 bases from V and 4 bases from J, the junction contained 7 bases not matched to a gene. The CDR3: CASSETGTGGSYEQYF. As DNA, the CDR3 is TGCGCCAGCAGTGAGACCGGGACAGGGGGTTCGTACGAGCAGTACTTC.

The J gene is TRBJ1-2, the V gene TRBV6-5; the match to TRBD1 covers 9 bases. After removal of 4 bases from V and 0 bases from J, the junction contained 3 bases not matched to a gene. From germline, CDR1 is MNHEY and CDR2 SVGAGI. The CDR3 runs to 15 residues. The CDR3 DNA reads TGTGCCAGCAGTTCACAGGGGGCGGCTAACTATGGCTACACCTTC. Translated, it gives CASSSQGAANYGYTF.

The chain links TRBV28 to TRBJ1-2; a weak D match, TRBD1 (6 bases). V gave up 1 base and J gave up 3 bases, with 12 bases separating them. The length of the CDR3 is 15 residues. Germline CDR1 reads MDHEN; CDR2 reads SYDVKM. The chain's CDR3 is CASSLYGGADYGYTF. CDR3 DNA: TGTGCCAGCAGTTTATATGGGGGGGCGGACTATGGCTACACCTTC.

This clone was observed a few times. This chain connects TRBV6-5 to TRBJ2-7; D is unclear. The CDR3 is 13 amino acids. V dropped 7 bases and J dropped 6 bases, with 16 bases sitting between them. Germline V gene data show CDR1 as MNHEY and CDR2 as SVGAGI. The CDR3 DNA follows: TGTGCCAGCACCCCCCCCGGGTCTTTCGAGCAGTACTTC. This gives the protein CASTPPGSFEQYF.

The chain uses TRBV5-4 and TRBJ2-3, with 15 bases identical to TRBD2. V was clipped by 4 bases and J by 5 bases; unmatched bases: 5. The CDR3 length is 16 residues. The V gene's germline CDR1 is SGHNT and CDR2 YYREEE (reference sequence). The CDR3 loop is CASSPGLAGGEDTQYF. As DNA, the CDR3 is TGTGCCAGCAGCCCCGGACTAGCGGGGGGGGAAGATACGCAGTATTTT.

This chain joins TRBV4-3 and TRBJ1-2; 8 bases are a match to TRBD1. CDR1 is LGHNA, CDR2 YSLEER, per germline. With 2 bases clipped from V and 1 base from J, the junction kept 3 bases outside the gene matches. The length of the CDR3 is 15 residues. Here the CDR3 reads CASSQMTGVNYGYTF. CDR3 nucleotides: TGCGCCAGCAGCCAAATGACAGGGGTTAACTATGGCTACACCTTC.

The V call is TRBV11-2, the J call TRBJ1-5, with TRBD1 identical over 8 bases. The CDR3 has 17 residues. CDR1 and CDR2 (germline): SGHAT, FQNNGV. The V segment lost 5 bases and the J segment 0 bases; nucleotides outside the gene matches: 9. The CDR3 region is CASSEDRETYSNQPQHF. CDR3 nucleotides: TGTGCCAGCAGCGAGGACAGGGAAACATATAGCAATCAGCCCCAGCATTTT. Drawing the rest from reference TRBV11-2 and TRBJ1-5, the complete variable domain is EAGVAQSPRYKIIEKRQSVAFWCNPISGHATLYWYQQILGQGPKLLIQFQNNGVVDDSQLPKDRFSAERLKGVDSTLKIQPAKLEDSAVYLCASSEDRETYSNQPQHFGDGTRLSIL.

This clone was observed a few times. This rearrangement joins TRBV5-6 to TRBJ2-3; the D gene is possibly TRBD2 (6 bases). This CDR3 has 16 amino acids. Germline CDR1 SGHDT, CDR2 YYEEEE. The V gene lost 0 bases and the J gene lost 6 bases, with 17 bases spanning the gap. CDR3 amino acids: CASSLAGDPKIDTQYF. In DNA, the CDR3 is TGTGCCAGCAGCTTGGCGGGGGACCCCAAAATTGATACGCAGTATTTT.

V and J are TRBV29-1 and TRBJ2-7; D might be TRBD2 (6 bases). The CDR3 is made up of 15 amino acids. The germline V and J ends were trimmed by 7 bases and 0 bases, with 19 bases remaining between them. The germline CDR1 and CDR2 sequences are SQVTM and ANQGSEA. CDR3 region: CSAIPRDSPSYEQYF. As DNA, the CDR3 is TGCAGCGCCATACCCCGGGACTCCCCCTCCTACGAGCAGTACTTC.

This clone was picked up a small number of times. V and J are TRBV7-3 and TRBJ2-7, with D unclear. Germline lookup yields CDR1 SGHTA and CDR2 FQGTGA. Trimming stripped 8 bases from V and 2 bases from J, with 13 bases between. The CDR3 sequence is 13 residues long. CDR3 sequence (DNA): TGTGCCAGCGCCGAGACAAATACCTACGAGCAGTACTTC. It codes for CASAETNTYEQYF.

The rearrangement links TRBV5-1 to TRBJ2-7; 8 bases are shared with TRBD1. The junction had 11 bases not matched to a gene; V was cut back by 4 bases and J by 2 bases. Germline V gene sequence: CDR1 SGHRS, CDR2 YFSETQ. The CDR3 runs 16 residues. This chain's CDR3 is CASSVGTGPSPYEQYF. The CDR3 DNA follows: TGCGCCAGCAGCGTGGGGACAGGCCCCAGTCCCTACGAGCAGTACTTC. Supplemented by reference TRBV5-1 and TRBJ2-7, the full variable domain reads KAGVTQTPRYLIKTRGQQVTLSCSPISGHRSVSWYQQTPGQGLQFLFEYFSETQRNKGNFPGRFSGRQFSNSRSEMNVSTLELGDSALYLCASSVGTGPSPYEQYFGPGTRLTVT.

The rearrangement uses TRBV6-5 and TRBJ2-7; weak D call: TRBD2 (5 bases). V was clipped by 5 bases and J by 1 base, with 9 bases between them. Germline V CDR1 and CDR2: MNHEY, SVGAGI. This CDR3 has 13 amino acids. The CDR3 sequence is CASSTTSSYEQYF. CDR3 coding DNA: TGTGCCAGCAGTACTACTAGTTCCTACGAGCAGTACTTC.

In this sample, this clone turned up a few times. This chain uses TRBV6-5 with TRBJ2-7; 8 bases align to TRBD1. The germline CDR1 and CDR2 sequences are MNHEY and SVGAGI. The J segment lost 4 bases and the V segment lost 5 bases, leaving 7 bases of the junction unmatched. The CDR3 has 14 residues. In DNA, the CDR3 is TGTGCCAGCAGTAAGGGACAGGTTAGATACGAGCAGTACTTC. Translated, it gives CASSKGQVRYEQYF.

This clone was seen only a few times. The rearrangement links TRBV11-3 to TRBJ2-1, with TRBD2 matching over 7 bases. V lost 5 bases, J lost 6 bases, and 10 bases stayed unmatched. The CDR3 contains 15 residues. Germline V gene data show CDR1 as SGHNT and CDR2 as YENEEA. The CDR3 nucleotides are TGTGCCAGCAGCGCCGCGCGTGGGGGGGGCAATGAGCAGTTCTTC. Its protein is CASSAARGGGNEQFF. Supplemented by reference TRBV11-3 and TRBJ2-1, the full variable domain reads EAGVVQSPRYKIIEKKQPVAFWCNPISGHNTLYWYLQNLGQGPELLIRYENEEAVDDSQLPKDRFSAERLKGVDSTLKIQPAELGDSAVYLCASSAARGGGNEQFFGPGTRLTVL.

This chain connects TRBV16 to TRBJ1-5, with D maybe TRBD1 (6 bases). The V and J ends lost 0 bases and 5 bases respectively, with 11 bases between them. CDR1 and CDR2 from the germline V gene are KGHSY and FQNENV. The CDR3 contains 15 residues. This chain's CDR3 is CASSQSGGGDQPQHF. The CDR3 DNA is TGTGCCAGCAGCCAATCGGGGGGGGGCGATCAGCCCCAGCATTTT.

In this sample, this clone turned up a few times. The DNA for the CDR3 is TGTGCCAGCAGTTACTCTGCGGGGAACTACAATGAGCAGTTCTTC. Translated: CASSYSAGNYNEQFF. J is TRBJ2-1 and V is TRBV6-5; possibly TRBD2 for D (6 bases). CDR3 length: 15 amino acids. V was cut by 0 bases and J by 3 bases, with 9 bases left in between. Germline V gene data show CDR1 as MNHEY and CDR2 as SVGAGI.

This clone was seen a few times. The rearrangement joins TRBV4-2 to TRBJ2-5; 7 bases align to TRBD1. The CDR3 is made up of 16 amino acids. J was trimmed by 1 base and V by 0 bases; bases with no gene match: 5. Looked up from germline, CDR1 is LGHNA and CDR2 is YNFKEQ. The CDR3: CASSQDPGQLQETQYF. CDR3 in DNA: TGTGCCAGCAGCCAAGATCCGGGACAGCTCCAAGAGACCCAGTACTTC.

This clone came up a few times. This rearrangement joins TRBV7-2 to TRBJ2-1; D unresolved. Germline lookup yields CDR1 SGHTA and CDR2 FQGNSA. The V end lost 1 base, the J end lost 3 bases, and 7 bases lay between the germline ends. The CDR3 is 14 amino acids. As DNA, the CDR3 is TGTGCCAGCAGCTTAGAACAGAACTACAATGAGCAGTTCTTC. Amino acids: CASSLEQNYNEQFF.

This clone was detected only a few times. The chain has TRBV19 and TRBJ1-5; 9 bases line up with TRBD1. Germline V gives CDR1 LNHDA, CDR2 SQIVND (reference sequence). The CDR3 totals 17 residues. Trimming took 4 bases from V and 2 from J; bases not matched to a gene: 9. In DNA, the CDR3 is TGTGCCAGTAGTACAGAAACAGGGGGCGCCGGCAATCAGCCCCAGCATTTT. This codes for CASSTETGGAGNQPQHF.

This clone came up a few times. V usage is TRBV5-1 and J usage is TRBJ2-3; TRBD1 matches at 7 bases. Unmatched junction bases numbered 3, after V lost 1 base and J lost 1 base. Germline assignment: CDR1 SGHRS and CDR2 YFSETQ. This CDR3 has 15 amino acids. The CDR3 region is CASSLNRGGTDTQYF. The CDR3 DNA is TGCGCCAGCAGCTTGAACAGGGGCGGCACAGATACGCAGTATTTT.